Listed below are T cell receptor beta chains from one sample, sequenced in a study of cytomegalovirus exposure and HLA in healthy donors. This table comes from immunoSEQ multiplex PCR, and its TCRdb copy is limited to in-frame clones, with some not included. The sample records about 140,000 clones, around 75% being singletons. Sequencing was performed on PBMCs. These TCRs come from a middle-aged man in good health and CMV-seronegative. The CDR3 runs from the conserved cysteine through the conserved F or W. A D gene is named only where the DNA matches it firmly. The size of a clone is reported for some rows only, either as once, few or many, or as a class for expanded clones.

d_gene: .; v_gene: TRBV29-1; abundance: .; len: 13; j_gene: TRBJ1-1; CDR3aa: CSVVWRGLTEAFF; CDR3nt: TGCAGCGTTGTGTGGCGGGGACTCACTGAAGCTTTCTTT
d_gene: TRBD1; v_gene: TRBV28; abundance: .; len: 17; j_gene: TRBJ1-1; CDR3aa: CASSSPGQGALGTEAFF; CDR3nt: TGTGCCAGCAGTTCACCGGGACAGGGGGCGTTGGGCACTGAAGCTTTCTTT
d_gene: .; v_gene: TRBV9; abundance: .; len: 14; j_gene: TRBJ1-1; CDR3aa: CASSGQVGNTEAFF; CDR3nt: TGTGCCAGCAGCGGACAGGTAGGGAACACTGAAGCTTTCTTT
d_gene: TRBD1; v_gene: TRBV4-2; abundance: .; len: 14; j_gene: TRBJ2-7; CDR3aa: CASSQIPGGYEQYF; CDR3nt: TGTGCCAGCAGCCAGATCCCAGGGGGATACGAGCAGTACTTC
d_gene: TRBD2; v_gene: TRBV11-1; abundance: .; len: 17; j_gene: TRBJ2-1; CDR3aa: CASSLQLAGTFYNEQFF; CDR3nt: TGTGCCAGCAGCTTACAACTAGCGGGAACTTTCTACAATGAGCAGTTCTTC
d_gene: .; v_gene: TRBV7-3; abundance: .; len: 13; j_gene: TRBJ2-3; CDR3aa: CASSKSEADTQYF; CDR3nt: TGTGCCAGCAGCAAATCTGAGGCAGATACGCAGTATTTT
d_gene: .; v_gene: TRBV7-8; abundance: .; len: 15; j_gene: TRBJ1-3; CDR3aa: CASSPRRVSGNTIYF; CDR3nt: TGTGCCAGCAGCCCCCGCCGGGTCTCTGGAAACACCATATATTTT
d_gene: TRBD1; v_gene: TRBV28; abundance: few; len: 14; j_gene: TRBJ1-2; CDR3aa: CASSPGTASYGYTF; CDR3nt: TGTGCCAGCAGTCCAGGGACAGCATCCTATGGCTACACCTTC
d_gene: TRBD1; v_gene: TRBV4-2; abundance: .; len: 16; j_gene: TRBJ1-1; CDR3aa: CASSQGNRGWNTEAFF; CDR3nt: TGTGCCAGCAGCCAAGGGAACAGGGGGTGGAACACTGAAGCTTTCTTT
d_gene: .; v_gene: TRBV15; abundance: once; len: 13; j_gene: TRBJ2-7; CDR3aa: CATSRDPGYEQYF; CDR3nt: TGTGCCACCAGCAGAGATCCCGGCTACGAGCAGTACTTC
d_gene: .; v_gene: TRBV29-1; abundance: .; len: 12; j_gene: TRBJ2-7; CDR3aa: CSFSWDSYEQYF; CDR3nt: TGCAGCTTCTCCTGGGACTCATACGAGCAGTACTTC
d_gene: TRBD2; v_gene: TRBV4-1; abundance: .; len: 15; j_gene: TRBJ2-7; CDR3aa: CASSPRTRSIYEQYF; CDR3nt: TGCGCCAGCAGCCCCAGGACTAGGTCGATCTACGAGCAGTACTTC
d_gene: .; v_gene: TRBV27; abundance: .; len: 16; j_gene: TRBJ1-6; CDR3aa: CASKREASLFNSPLHF; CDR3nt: TGTGCCAGCAAGAGGGAAGCCTCCCTGTTTAATTCACCCCTCCACTTT
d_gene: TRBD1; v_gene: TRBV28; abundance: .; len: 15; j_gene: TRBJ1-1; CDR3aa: CASKGRGLENTEAFF; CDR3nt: TGTGCCAGTAAAGGCAGGGGGCTTGAGAACACTGAAGCTTTCTTT
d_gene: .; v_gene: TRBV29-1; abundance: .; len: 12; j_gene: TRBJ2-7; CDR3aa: CSVGSGSYEQYF; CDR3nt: TGCAGCGTTGGGTCGGGCTCCTACGAGCAGTACTTC
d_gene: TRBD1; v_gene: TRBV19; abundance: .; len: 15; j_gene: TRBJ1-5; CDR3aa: CASKRDRYSNQPQHF; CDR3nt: TGTGCCAGCAAACGGGACAGGTATAGCAATCAGCCCCAGCATTTT
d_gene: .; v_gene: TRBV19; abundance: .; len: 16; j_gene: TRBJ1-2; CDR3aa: CASSPVDILSNYGYTF; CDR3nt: TGTGCCAGTTCCCCGGTAGACATCCTCTCAAACTATGGCTACACCTTC
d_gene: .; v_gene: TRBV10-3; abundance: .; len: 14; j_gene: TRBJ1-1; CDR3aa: CVISPVSIGTMAFF; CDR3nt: TGTGTCATCAGTCCCGTCAGCATTGGTACTATGGCTTTCTTT
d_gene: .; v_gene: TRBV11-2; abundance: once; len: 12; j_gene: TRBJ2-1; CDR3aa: CASSFGVDEQFF; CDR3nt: TGTGCCAGCAGCTTCGGGGTCGATGAGCAGTTCTTC
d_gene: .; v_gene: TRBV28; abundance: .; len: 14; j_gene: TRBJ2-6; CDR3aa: CASRGPSGANVLTF; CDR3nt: TGTGCCAGCCGCGGCCCTTCTGGGGCCAACGTCCTGACTTTC
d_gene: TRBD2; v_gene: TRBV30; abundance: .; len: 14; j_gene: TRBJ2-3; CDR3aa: CAWRSSGVVATQYF; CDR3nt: TGTGCCTGGAGGTCCAGCGGGGTTGTCGCTACGCAGTATTTT
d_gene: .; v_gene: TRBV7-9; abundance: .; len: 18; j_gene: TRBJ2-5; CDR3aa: CASSLGVLKGRSGETQYF; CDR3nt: TGTGCCAGCAGCTTAGGGGTTTTGAAAGGAAGGTCGGGGGAGACCCAGTACTTC
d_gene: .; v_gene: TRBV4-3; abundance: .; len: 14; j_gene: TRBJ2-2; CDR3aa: CASSQRGAHPELFF; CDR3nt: TGCGCCAGCAGCCAACGTGGGGCGCATCCCGAGCTGTTTTTT
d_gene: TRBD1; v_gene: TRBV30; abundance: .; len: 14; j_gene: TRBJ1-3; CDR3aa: CAYSGTGAGNTIYF; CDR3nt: TGTGCCTACTCCGGGACAGGGGCTGGAAACACCATATACTTT
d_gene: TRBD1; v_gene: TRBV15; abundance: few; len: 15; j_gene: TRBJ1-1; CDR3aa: CATSRGTGENTEAFF; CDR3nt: TGTGCCACCAGCAGAGGTACAGGGGAAAACACTGAAGCTTTCTTT
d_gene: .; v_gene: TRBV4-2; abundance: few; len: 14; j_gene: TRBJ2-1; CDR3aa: CASSQESGEYEQFF; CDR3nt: TGTGCCAGCAGCCAAGAATCTGGAGAGTATGAGCAGTTCTTC
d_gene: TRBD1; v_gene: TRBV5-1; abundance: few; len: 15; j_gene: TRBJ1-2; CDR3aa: CASSLEGTGDHGYTF; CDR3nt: TGCGCCAGCAGCTTGGAAGGGACAGGGGACCATGGCTACACCTTC
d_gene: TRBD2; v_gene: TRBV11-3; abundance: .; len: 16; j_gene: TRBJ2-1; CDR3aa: CASSLEGSGGRNEQFF; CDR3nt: TGTGCCAGCAGCTTAGAGGGAAGCGGGGGGCGGAATGAGCAGTTCTTC
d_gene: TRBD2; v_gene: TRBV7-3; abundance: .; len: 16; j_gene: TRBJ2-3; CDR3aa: CASSKGLGIPGDTQYF; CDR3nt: TGTGCCAGCAGCAAGGGACTAGGGATCCCCGGAGATACGCAGTATTTT
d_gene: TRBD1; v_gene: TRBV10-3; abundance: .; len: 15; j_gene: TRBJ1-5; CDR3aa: CAIRQGAYSNQPQHF; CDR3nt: TGTGCCATCAGGCAGGGGGCGTATAGCAATCAGCCCCAGCATTTT
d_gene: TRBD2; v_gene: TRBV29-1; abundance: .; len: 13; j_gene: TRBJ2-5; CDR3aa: CSDSPRGGETQYF; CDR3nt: TGCAGCGACTCGCCCCGGGGGGGAGAGACCCAGTACTTC